The source of this T cell receptor (beta chain) is a study of CD8+CD57+ T cells in acquired aplastic anemia. The overall study: On average, sorted CD4+ and CD8+ cells gave approximately 3 ug of DNA.

The ends lost 5 bases at V and 4 bases at J; junction bases unmatched: 14. From germline, CDR1 is SEHNR and CDR2 FQNEAQ (reference sequence). The length of the CDR3 is 17 residues. Genomic DNA was employed as the template in profiling TCR beta VDJ and CDR3. MiXCR was run by TCRdb on the reads, yielding one entry per CDR3 protein. The sample includes 210,000 or so distinct CDR3 sequences, approximately 51% seen only once; the top ten take 20%. This clonotype was recorded only once. Its antigen remains unknown. Patients sequenced had flow cytometry evidence of CD8+CD57+ cell expansion. Study-level points and caveats: With respect to CD8+ Simpson's diversity, patients and controls did not differ significantly.

This chain links TRBV7-9 with TRBJ2-7; 10 bases are a match to TRBD1. The specimen sequenced was sorted CD4+, CD8+, or CD8+CD57+ T cells (not recorded which) from PBMCs. The TCR comes from a human donor with aplastic anemia. The CDR3 DNA reads as TGTGCCAGCAGCCCCGGGACAGGGGTGGACCACGGGTACGAGCAGTACTTC. Protein sequence: CASSPGTGVDHGYEQYF.